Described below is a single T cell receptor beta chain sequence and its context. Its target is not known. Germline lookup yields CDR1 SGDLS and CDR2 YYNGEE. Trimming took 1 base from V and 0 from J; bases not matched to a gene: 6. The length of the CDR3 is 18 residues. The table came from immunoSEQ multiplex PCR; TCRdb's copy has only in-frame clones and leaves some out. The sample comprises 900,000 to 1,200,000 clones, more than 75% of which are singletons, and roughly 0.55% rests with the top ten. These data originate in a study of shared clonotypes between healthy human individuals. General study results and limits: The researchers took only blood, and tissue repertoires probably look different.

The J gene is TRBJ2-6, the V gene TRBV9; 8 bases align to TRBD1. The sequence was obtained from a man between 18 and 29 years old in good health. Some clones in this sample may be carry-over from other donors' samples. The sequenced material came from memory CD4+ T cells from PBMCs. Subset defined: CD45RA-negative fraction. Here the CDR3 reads CASSVWGTGSSGANVLTF. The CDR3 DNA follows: TGTGCCAGCAGCGTATGGGGGACAGGATCCTCTGGGGCCAACGTCCTGACTTTC.